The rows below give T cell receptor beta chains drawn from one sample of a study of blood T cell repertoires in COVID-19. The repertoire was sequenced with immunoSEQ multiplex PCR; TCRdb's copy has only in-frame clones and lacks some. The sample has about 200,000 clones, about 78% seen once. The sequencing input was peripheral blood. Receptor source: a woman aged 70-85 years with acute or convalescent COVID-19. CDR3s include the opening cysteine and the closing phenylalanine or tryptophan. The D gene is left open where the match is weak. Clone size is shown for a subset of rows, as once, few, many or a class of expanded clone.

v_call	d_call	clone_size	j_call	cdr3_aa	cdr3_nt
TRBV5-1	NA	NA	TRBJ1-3	CASSLLGVNSGNTIYF	TGCGCCAGCAGCTTGTTAGGGGTGAACTCTGGAAACACCATATATTTT
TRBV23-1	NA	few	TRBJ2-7	CASSQSSCVYEQYF	TGCGCCAGCAGTCAATCTTCTTGCGTGTACGAGCAGTACTTC
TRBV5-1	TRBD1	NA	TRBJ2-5	CASSSDRVGQETQYF	TGCGCCAGCAGCTCGGACAGGGTGGGTCAAGAGACCCAGTACTTC
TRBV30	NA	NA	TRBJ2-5	CAWSALQYQETQYF	TGTGCCTGGAGTGCCCTACAGTACCAAGAGACCCAGTACTTC
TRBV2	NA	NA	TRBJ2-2	CASSYGTYNTGELFF	TGTGCCAGCAGTTACGGGACATATAACACCGGGGAGCTGTTTTTT
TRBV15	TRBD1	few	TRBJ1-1	CATSSRTGVMNTEAFF	TGTGCCACCAGCAGCAGGACAGGGGTGATGAACACTGAAGCTTTCTTT
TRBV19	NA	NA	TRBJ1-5	CASSGGQGGQPQHF	TGTGCCAGTAGTGGAGGGCAGGGTGGACAGCCCCAGCATTTT
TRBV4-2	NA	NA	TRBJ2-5	CASSQGREETQYF	TGTGCCAGCAGCCAAGGGAGGGAGGAGACCCAGTACTTC
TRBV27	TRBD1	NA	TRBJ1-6	CASSLYGTGGNSSPLHF	TGTGCCAGCAGTTTATATGGGACAGGGGGCAATAGTTCACCCCTCCACTTT
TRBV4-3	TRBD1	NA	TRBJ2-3	CASSLTLRQGRTTDTQYF	TGCGCCAGCAGCCTAACCCTCCGACAGGGGCGAACCACAGATACGCAGTATTTT
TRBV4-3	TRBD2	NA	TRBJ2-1	CASSQDRSGGYNEQFF	TGCGCCAGCAGCCAAGATCGGAGCGGGGGCTACAATGAGCAGTTCTTC
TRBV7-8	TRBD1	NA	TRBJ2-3	CASSSGQDLKDTQYF	TGTGCCAGCAGCTCAGGACAGGATTTGAAAGATACGCAGTATTTT
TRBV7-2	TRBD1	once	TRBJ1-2	CASSPDRVYYGYTF	TGTGCCAGCAGCCCCGACAGGGTATATTATGGCTACACCTTC
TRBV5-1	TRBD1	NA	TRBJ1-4	CASSLGAGTANEKLFF	TGCGCCAGCAGCTTGGGAGCCGGGACAGCTAATGAAAAACTGTTTTTT
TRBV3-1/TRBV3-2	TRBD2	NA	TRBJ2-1	CASSESGGAANEQFF	TGTGCCAGCAGCGAAAGCGGGGGGGCGGCCAATGAGCAGTTCTTC
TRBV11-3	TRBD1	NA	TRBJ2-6	CASSPRQGTGANVLTF	TGTGCCAGCAGCCCTCGACAGGGCACTGGGGCCAACGTCCTGACTTTC